Each of the 3 T cell receptor beta chains below was sequenced from the same sample in a study of blood T cell repertoires in COVID-19 (dated by TCRdb to the early 2020s). The protocol used for the library was the immunoSEQ multiplex PCR assay. In its TCRdb copy, this immuneACCESS table keeps in-frame sequences only and misses some clones. Where compared with another copy, unresolved V genes explain less than half of these, and the others have no known cause. The sample table records approximately 290,000 clones; approximately 90% of these occur just once. The top ten clones comprise 2.2% of the sample. The source material was peripheral blood. Receptors were obtained from a woman aged 30 to 39 with COVID-19, enrolled during active disease.

This chain joins TRBV7-9 and TRBJ2-2, with D maybe TRBD1 (5 bases). Germline CDR1 reads SEHNR; CDR2 reads FQNEAQ (reference sequence). The CDR3 is made up of 15 amino acids. Trimming removed 4 bases at V and 1 base at J, with 10 bases between. The CDR3 sequence is CASSWIDRNTGELFF. The CDR3 DNA reads TGTGCCAGCAGCTGGATCGACAGGAACACCGGGGAGCTGTTTTTT.

The chain employs TRBV7-9 and TRBJ1-1; D gene unclear. Trimming removed 2 bases from V and 8 bases from J, with 9 bases in between. There are 12 residues in the CDR3. CDR1 and CDR2 from the germline V gene are SEHNR and FQNEAQ (reference sequence). Here the CDR3 DNA reads TGTGCCAGCAGCTTATCCCTCTCCGAAGCTTTCTTT. It yields the protein CASSLSLSEAFF.

The chain carries TRBV4-2 and TRBJ2-2; D perhaps matches TRBD1 (5 bases). The V gene lost 1 base and the J gene lost 4 bases, with 7 bases spanning the gap. Per germline, CDR1 LGHNA and CDR2 YNFKEQ. This CDR3 contains 14 residues. CDR3 residues: CASSQAQGTGELFF. The DNA for the CDR3 is TGTGCCAGCAGCCAAGCTCAGGGCACCGGGGAGCTGTTTTTT.